A single sample is the source of the 10 T cell receptor beta chains below, sequenced in a study of vaccination effects on CD4 cells after COVID-19. Sequencing was preceded by expansion of antigen-specific CD4+ T cells with viral peptide pools in the ViraFEST assay. Upon completion of 10 to 11 days in culture, CD4+ T cells were isolated. Assay: immunoSEQ multiplex PCR; the TCRdb copy retains only in-frame clones and omits some. The sample has about 54,000 clones, 80% to 85% seen once; the top ten hold 2% to 3%. Their specific antigens are unknown. The sample consisted of CD4+ T cells from PBMCs cultured with HCoV-229E spike peptides, taken before COVID-19 vaccination. The receptors come from a human donor who received a COVID-19 vaccine.

The rearrangement joins TRBV19 to TRBJ1-2, with 10 positions matching TRBD1. The V gene end was trimmed by 8 bases and the J gene end by 5 bases; junction bases not matched to a gene: 5. Germline V gives CDR1 LNHDA, CDR2 SQIVND (reference sequence). This CDR3 has 13 amino acids. This CDR3 reads CASGDRGRYGYTF. CDR3 nucleotides: TGTGCCAGTGGAGACAGGGGGCGTTATGGCTACACCTTC.

The chain links TRBV10-1 to TRBJ2-2; either TRBD1 or TRBD2 may supply D (6 bases each). The CDR3 consists of 15 residues. The V gene's germline CDR1 is WNHNN and CDR2 SYGVQD (reference sequence). The V and J ends lost 8 bases and 6 bases respectively, with 19 bases between them. The CDR3 coding sequence is TGCGCCAGCGGGGTTCCGGGGGCGATGGCCGGGGAGCTGTTTTTT. This gives the protein CASGVPGAMAGELFF.

This clone has only a few counts. J is TRBJ1-5 and V is TRBV3-1 (or the pseudogene TRBV3-2), with unresolved D. The CDR3 totals 16 residues. Between the trimmed V and J ends, which lost 3 bases and 2 bases, there was a span of 14 bases. Germline V gene data show CDR1 as LGHDT and CDR2 as YNNKEL (reference sequence). CDR3 DNA: TGTGCCAGCAGCCATAATGATCACCGGGGCAATCAGCCCCAGCATTTT. Translating it yields CASSHNDHRGNQPQHF.

The genes are TRBV7-2 and TRBJ1-1, with 8 positions matching TRBD1. CDR1 and CDR2 (germline): SGHTA, FQGNSA. The CDR3 is 16 amino acids. The V and J ends lost 1 base and 1 base, in that order; junction bases with no gene match: 5. CDR3: CASSLGQGPPNTEAFF. Here the CDR3 DNA reads TGTGCCAGCAGCTTAGGACAGGGGCCCCCGAACACTGAAGCTTTCTTT.

The J gene is TRBJ1-2, the V gene TRBV28; possible D gene TRBD1, 5 bases. The germline V gene encodes CDR1 MDHEN and CDR2 SYDVKM. The CDR3 has 12 residues. V was clipped by 3 bases and J by 8 bases, with 10 bases between them. This CDR3 reads CASSLGQGGYTF. CDR3 DNA sequence: TGTGCCAGCAGTTTGGGGCAGGGCGGCTACACCTTC.

This clone has just a few counts. The chain has TRBV5-4 and TRBJ2-2, with no clear D. The CDR3 spans 15 residues. Trimming removed 2 bases from V and 1 base from J, with 9 bases in between. Germline V gene lookup returns CDR1 SGHNT and CDR2 YYREEE (reference sequence). The CDR3 DNA reads as TGTGCCAGCAGCTTCGGGCGATGGAACACCGGGGAGCTGTTTTTT. Its protein product is CASSFGRWNTGELFF.

The J gene is TRBJ2-4, the V gene TRBV5-1, with 8 bases matching TRBD1. Per the germline V gene, CDR1 is SGHRS and CDR2 is YFSETQ. With V trimmed by 0 bases and J by 6 bases, 11 bases remained unmatched. CDR3 length equals 17 residues. The CDR3 loop reads CASSLAPGRQGINIQYF. CDR3 nucleotide sequence: TGCGCCAGCAGCTTGGCGCCAGGGAGACAGGGGATAAACATTCAGTACTTC.

V gene TRBV3-1 (or the pseudogene TRBV3-2) combines with J gene TRBJ1-2; TRBD1 matches 11 bases. CDR1 is LGHDT, CDR2 YNNKEL, per germline (reference sequence). Trimming took 1 base from V and 3 from J; bases not matched to a gene: 4. The CDR3 sequence is 16 residues long. CDR3 loop: CASSQAGTGGHYGYTF. CDR3 sequence (DNA): TGTGCCAGCAGCCAAGCCGGGACAGGGGGTCACTATGGCTACACCTTC.

This chain uses TRBV28 with TRBJ2-5; D is perhaps TRBD2 (7 bases). Trimming stripped 7 bases from V and 5 bases from J, with 17 bases between. The CDR3 is 14 amino acids. CDR1 MDHEN and CDR2 SYDVKM come from the germline V gene. This CDR3 reads CASNQGGAQETQYF. The CDR3 DNA reads as TGTGCCAGCAACCAAGGGGGGGCACAGGAGACCCAGTACTTC.

This clone was found a few times. The genes are TRBV7-2 and TRBJ1-5, with D possibly TRBD1 on 6 matching bases. The germline V and J ends were trimmed by 5 bases and 5 bases, with 10 bases remaining between them. This CDR3 is built from 13 residues. Germline V gives CDR1 SGHTA, CDR2 FQGNSA. The DNA of the CDR3 is TGTGCCAGCAGCCCCTGGGGGCATCAGCCCCAGCATTTT. Translating it yields CASSPWGHQPQHF.